This T cell receptor (beta chain) was obtained from a study of glioma-infiltrating T cells after dendritic cell vaccination. At the level of the study: Treatment, given 2003 to 2012, was autologous tumor lysate-pulsed dendritic cell vaccination. Dendritic cell vaccine was injected intradermally three times, biweekly.

This clone was seen a handful of times. Its antigen remains unknown. Study-wide results and limits: Estimated pretreatment TIL content predicted outcome after dendritic cell vaccination.

Libraries were prepared by immunoSEQ multiplex PCR; TCRdb keeps only in-frame clonotypes and omits some of them. The sample carries tens of thousands of clones, over 70% recorded once. CDR3 length: 13 residues. The V gene lost 4 bases and the J gene lost 6 bases, with 9 bases spanning the gap. Germline CDR1 and CDR2: MNHNS and SASEGT. The sequence was collected from a human donor with glioblastoma. V gene TRBV6-1 combines with J gene TRBJ1-4; a weak D match, TRBD1 (6 bases). The sequencing here drew on blood, taken before dendritic cell vaccination. The CDR3 region has the DNA TGTGCCAGCAGTGGCAGGGGAGATGAAAAACTGTTTTTT. Its protein is CASSGRGDEKLFF.